A selection of T cell receptor beta chains follows, all from one sample in a study of CD8 T cells in ankylosing spondylitis. One entry per CDR3 protein, called by TCRdb with MiXCR from the 5' RACE reads. The data show 150,000 or so distinct CDR3 sequences, about 18% seen once. Sequenced input: blood, either unsorted or a sorted T cell fraction (not recorded which). The receptors here all came from a male donor with ankylosing spondylitis or in good health (not recorded which). Each CDR3 is given with its conserved first and last residue. D genes are given only for firm matches. Clone size, where shown, is once, few, many, or a class for clones that have expanded.

>TRBJ2-1|TRBV24-1|TRBD2|few
CATSDLPASGSTEQFF
TGTGCCACCAGTGATTTGCCCGCTAGCGGGAGCACTGAGCAGTTCTTC
>TRBJ2-2|TRBV5-1|-|many
CASSFGLARFTGELFF
TGCGCCAGCAGCTTTGGGCTAGCTCGTTTCACCGGGGAGCTGTTTTTT
>TRBJ2-7|TRBV12-3/TRBV12-4|TRBD1|-
CASSRPGQASYEQYF
TGTGCCAGCAGTCGACCGGGACAGGCCTCCTACGAGCAGTACTTC
>TRBJ2-7|TRBV29-1|-|many
CSALSRGTYEQYF
TGCAGCGCCCTCTCGCGCGGAACCTACGAGCAGTACTTC
>TRBJ2-1|TRBV6-1|-|-
CASSEPLGEQFF
TGTGCCAGCAGCGAACCCCTTGGGGAGCAGTTCTTC
>TRBJ1-4|TRBV29-1|-|many
CSVEDPLEKLFF
TGCAGCGTTGAAGATCCCCTAGAAAAACTGTTTTTT
>TRBJ1-1|TRBV12-3/TRBV12-4|-|few
CASSLFEGTEAFF
TGTGCCAGCAGTCTTTTCGAGGGGACTGAAGCTTTCTTT
>TRBJ1-1|TRBV10-3|-|many
CAISELVRDPYGTEAFF
TGTGCCATCAGTGAGTTAGTCCGGGACCCTTACGGGACTGAAGCTTTCTTT
>TRBJ1-1|TRBV7-8|-|many
CASSLFGSKSNTEAFF
TGTGCCAGCAGCCTCTTTGGCAGCAAATCGAACACTGAAGCTTTCTTT
>TRBJ2-3|TRBV12-3/TRBV12-4|TRBD1|many
CASSLGTDHTDTQYF
TGTGCCAGCAGTTTGGGGACAGACCACACAGATACGCAGTATTTT
>TRBJ2-2|TRBV7-2|-|few
CASSLASRNTGELFF
TGTGCCAGCAGCTTAGCTAGCAGGAACACCGGGGAGCTGTTTTTT
>TRBJ2-2|TRBV5-1|-|many
CASCPTDGTGELFF
TGCGCCAGCTGCCCAACGGACGGGACCGGGGAGCTGTTTTTT
>TRBJ2-1|TRBV5-6|-|many
CASSFRIRDEQFF
TGTGCCAGCAGCTTTCGGATCAGGGACGAGCAGTTCTTC
>TRBJ1-6|TRBV20-1|-|few
CSARGAQGNNSPLHF
TGCAGTGCTAGAGGAGCACAGGGAAATAATTCACCCCTCCACTTT
>TRBJ1-1|TRBV18|-|few
CASSPPRGGWETEAFF
TGTGCCAGCTCACCACCTCGGGGAGGGTGGGAAACTGAAGCTTTCTTT
>TRBJ2-2|TRBV5-1|TRBD2|-
CASRKRGAATGELFF
TGCGCCAGCAGGAAGCGGGGCGCGGCGACCGGGGAGCTGTTTTTT
>TRBJ2-7|TRBV20-1|TRBD1|many
CSAETGTGNNYKQYF
TGCAGTGCAGAAACCGGGACAGGTAACAACTACAAGCAGTACTTC
>TRBJ1-4|TRBV3-1|-|-
CASSWGNNEKLFF
TGTGCCAGCAGCTGGGGGAATAATGAAAAACTGTTTTTT
>TRBJ2-1|TRBV20-1|TRBD2|many
CVIAGVDVEQFF
TGCGTCATAGCGGGAGTCGATGTTGAGCAGTTCTTC
>TRBJ2-4|TRBV12-3/TRBV12-4|TRBD1|-
CASSQTGQGAGVRYF
TGTGCCAGCAGTCAGACTGGACAGGGGGCAGGAGTGAGGTACTTC
>TRBJ2-1|TRBV5-1|TRBD2|-
CASLAGGPGNEQFF
TGCGCCAGTCTAGCGGGAGGGCCAGGCAATGAGCAGTTCTTC
>TRBJ2-1|TRBV7-2|-|-
CASSLWTNDYNEQFF
TGTGCCAGCAGCTTGTGGACTAACGACTACAATGAGCAGTTCTTC
>TRBJ2-7|TRBV20-1|TRBD2|many
CSARVGLAGAYEQYF
TGCAGTGCTAGAGTTGGACTAGCGGGGGCCTACGAGCAGTACTTC
>TRBJ1-1|TRBV5-8|-|many
CASSLLARNTEAFF
TGTGCCAGCAGCTTGTTGGCGAGGAACACTGAAGCTTTCTTT
>TRBJ2-5|TRBV5-1|TRBD2|many
CASSSTGTSVETQYF
TGCGCCAGCAGCTCGACCGGGACTAGCGTTGAGACCCAGTACTTC
>TRBJ2-5|TRBV28|-|few
CASSPPARGETQYF
TGTGCCAGCAGTCCCCCCGCGCGGGGAGAGACCCAGTACTTC
>TRBJ2-3|TRBV7-2|-|-
CASSSTLTQDTQYF
TGTGCCAGCAGCTCAACCTTGACCCAGGATACGCAGTATTTT
>TRBJ2-1|TRBV7-3|-|-
CASSGANNEQFF
TGTGCCAGCAGCGGGGCAAACAATGAGCAGTTCTTC
>TRBJ1-4|TRBV5-1|TRBD1|many
CASSQGAANEKLFF
TGCGCCAGCTCACAGGGGGCGGCTAATGAAAAACTGTTTTTT
>TRBJ2-7|TRBV5-1|TRBD2|many
CASGQGLAGDEQYF
TGCGCCAGCGGCCAGGGACTAGCGGGAGACGAGCAGTACTTC
>TRBJ2-2|TRBV27|-|few
CASSLRSRNTGELFF
TGTGCCAGCAGTTTACGTAGCAGGAACACCGGGGAGCTGTTTTTT
>TRBJ2-2|TRBV5-1|-|-
CASSLPHGKGNTGELFF
TGCGCCAGCAGCTTGCCCCATGGGAAGGGGAACACCGGGGAGCTGTTTTTT
>TRBJ2-1|TRBV7-9|TRBD1|few
CASSPYGQGRTNEQFF
TGTGCCAGCAGTCCTTATGGACAGGGGCGAACCAATGAGCAGTTCTTC
>TRBJ2-5|TRBV10-3|TRBD1|many
CAISESTGAETQYF
TGTGCCATCAGTGAGTCGACAGGGGCAGAGACCCAGTACTTC
>TRBJ2-7|TRBV5-1|TRBD2|few
CASSLVGLASYEQYF
TGCGCCAGCAGCTTGGTGGGACTAGCGTCCTACGAGCAGTACTTC
>TRBJ2-7|TRBV5-8|-|few
CASSLGKGYEQYF
TGTGCCAGCAGCTTGGGTAAGGGATACGAGCAGTACTTC
>TRBJ1-1|TRBV3-1|-|many
CASSQGGNTEAFF
TGTGCCAGCAGCCAAGGCGGAAACACTGAAGCTTTCTTT
>TRBJ2-1|TRBV5-1|TRBD2|-
CASSLAQAGGQGEQFF
TGCGCCAGCAGCTTGGCCCAGGCGGGAGGACAAGGCGAGCAGTTCTTC
>TRBJ1-5|TRBV12-3/TRBV12-4|TRBD1|many
CASRPGQGTNSHQPQHF
TGTGCCAGCAGACCGGGACAGGGGACCAATTCCCATCAGCCCCAGCATTTT
>TRBJ1-1|TRBV7-2|-|-
CASSLTGSEAFF
TGTGCCAGCAGCTTAACGGGTTCTGAAGCTTTCTTT
>TRBJ1-2|TRBV29-1|-|many
CSVVQGNYGYTF
TGCAGCGTTGTTCAAGGGAACTATGGCTACACCTTC